This entry lists 29 T cell receptor beta chains sequenced from one sample in a study of cytomegalovirus exposure and HLA in healthy donors. Use of 60 Vbeta and 13 Jbeta primers characterized the PCR. The repertoire was sequenced with immunoSEQ multiplex PCR; TCRdb's copy has only in-frame clones and lacks some. The sample has more than 85,000 clones, 65% to 80% seen once. The sequenced sample was PBMCs. The receptors were gathered from a male donor in good health and CMV-seronegative.

The V call is TRBV6-1, the J call TRBJ2-1; no firm D call. This CDR3 is built from 15 residues. Germline loops: CDR1 MNHNS, CDR2 SASEGT. Trimming took 6 bases from V and 0 from J, leaving 12 bases between them. The CDR3 DNA reads as TGTGCCAGCAGGGAGAGCCCGAGCTCCTACAATGAGCAGTTCTTC. As protein: CASRESPSSYNEQFF.

This chain links TRBV4-2 with TRBJ2-3; D call uncertain. The CDR3 spans 15 residues. The germline CDR1 and CDR2 sequences are LGHNA and YNFKEQ. The V and J ends lost 0 bases and 0 bases respectively, with 7 bases between them. CDR3 loop: CASSQDPGSTDTQYF. CDR3 nucleotide sequence: TGTGCCAGCAGCCAAGATCCCGGTAGCACAGATACGCAGTATTTT.

The CDR3 DNA sequence: TGTGCCAGCAGTGAAGCGCTTCGGGGAACTACCCCGGGGTACTTC. Translation gives CASSEALRGTTPGYF. V and J are TRBV2 and TRBJ2-7; TRBD2 is a possible D gene (5 bases). V was shortened by 0 bases and J by 12 bases, with 21 bases between the two germline ends. CDR3 length equals 15 residues. Germline V gene data show CDR1 as SNHLY and CDR2 as FYNNEI.

This chain connects TRBV18 to TRBJ2-7; D might be TRBD2 (6 bases). V lost 0 bases and J 0 bases, leaving 12 bases between the germline ends. The CDR3 is 16 residues long. CDR1 is KGHSH, CDR2 LQKENI, per germline. This CDR3 reads CASSPPGREFSYEQYF. CDR3 sequence (DNA): TGTGCCAGCTCACCACCGGGACGGGAGTTCTCCTACGAGCAGTACTTC.

This clone was recorded once. This sequence joins TRBV7-6 and TRBJ2-2; 7 nucleotides align to TRBD2. The ends lost 3 bases at V and 0 bases at J; junction bases unmatched: 1. Germline V gives CDR1 SGHVS, CDR2 FNYEAQ. The CDR3 runs to 15 residues. The chain's CDR3 is CASSFSGTNTGELFF. The CDR3 DNA is TGTGCCAGCAGCTTCAGCGGGACGAACACCGGGGAGCTGTTTTTT.

The V gene is TRBV5-1, the J gene TRBJ2-2; 12 bases align to TRBD2. The CDR3 extends over 17 amino acids. V was pared by 8 bases and J by 2 bases, with 10 bases of the junction left unmatched. Germline values: CDR1 SGHRS, CDR2 YFSETQ. Here the CDR3 reads CASQNLAGGINTGELFF. The CDR3 nucleotides read TGCGCCAGTCAAAACCTAGCGGGAGGGATAAACACCGGGGAGCTGTTTTTT.

The chain joins TRBV11-2 to TRBJ1-5; 10 positions agree with TRBD1. The V and J ends lost 3 bases and 6 bases, in that order; junction bases with no gene match: 5. The length of the CDR3 is 15 residues. Per the germline V gene, CDR1 is SGHAT and CDR2 is FQNNGV. The CDR3: CASSFRDRGIQPQHF. The CDR3 DNA reads as TGTGCCAGCAGCTTCCGGGACAGGGGAATTCAGCCCCAGCATTTT.

The gene calls are TRBV28 and TRBJ1-2; D is possibly TRBD1 (5 bases). This CDR3 is built from 16 residues. V lost 2 bases and J 8 bases, leaving 21 bases between the germline ends. CDR1 is MDHEN and CDR2 is SYDVKM in the germline V gene. CDR3: CASSLSRRGTFAGYTF. In nucleotides, the CDR3 is TGTGCCAGCAGTTTAAGCCGACGAGGGACTTTTGCGGGCTACACCTTC.

Comment on this clone: Germline and junction disagree at one end, which may indicate a read error. The chain links TRBV27 to TRBJ2-7; TRBD2 matches at 13 bases. This CDR3 has 17 residues. Germline V gene lookup returns CDR1 MNHEY and CDR2 SMNVEV (reference sequence). CDR3 sequence reads: CASSLQTSGRASDEQYF. The CDR3 region has the DNA TGTGCCAGCAGTCTCCAAACTAGCGGGAGGGCCTCCGACGAGCAGTACTTC.

This CDR3 reads CASSLFGGRAEEQYF. The CDR3 nucleotides read TGTGCCAGCAGCTTGTTTGGCGGGAGGGCCGAAGAGCAGTACTTC. The gene calls are TRBV5-4 and TRBJ2-7; 9 positions match TRBD2. V was clipped by 1 base and J by 7 bases; unmatched bases: 9. CDR1 is SGHNT, CDR2 YYREEE, per germline (reference sequence). The CDR3 extends over 15 amino acids.

The rearrangement links TRBV4-1 to TRBJ2-3, with no clear D. The V end lost 5 bases, the J end lost 0 bases, and 12 bases lay between the germline ends. This CDR3 region has 15 residues. Germline V gene sequence: CDR1 MGHRA, CDR2 YSYEKL. The CDR3 nucleotides read TGCGCCAGCAGCGGCGCGGCTACTAGCACAGATACGCAGTATTTT. This gives the protein CASSGAATSTDTQYF.

The chain links TRBV7-9 to TRBJ2-1; a weak D match, TRBD2 (6 bases). V lost 6 bases and J 2 bases, leaving 14 bases between the germline ends. Germline CDR1 reads SEHNR; CDR2 reads FQNEAQ (reference sequence). The CDR3 extends over 15 amino acids. This CDR3 is CASSLGLHPYNEQFF. CDR3 nucleotide sequence: TGTGCCAGCAGTTTGGGACTCCACCCCTACAATGAGCAGTTCTTC.

The chain combines TRBV4-2 with TRBJ1-4, with D maybe TRBD1 (6 bases). Trimming removed 0 bases at V and 7 bases at J, with 12 bases between. CDR1 and CDR2 (germline): LGHNA, YNFKEQ. The CDR3 runs to 15 residues. CDR3: CASSQDPTGSEKLFF. CDR3 in DNA: TGTGCCAGCAGCCAAGATCCCACAGGGAGTGAAAAACTGTTTTTT.

This rearrangement joins TRBV6-1 to TRBJ1-2, with a tentative D call TRBD1 (5 bases). In germline, CDR1 is MNHNS, CDR2 SASEGT. This CDR3 is 13 amino acids long. Trimming shortened V by 6 bases and J by 2 bases, and 10 bases separated the two germline ends. The CDR3 sequence: CASRQQENYGYTF. The CDR3 DNA is TGTGCCAGCAGACAACAGGAGAACTATGGCTACACCTTC.

CDR3 residues: CASSLGTGGEQYF. The CDR3, as DNA: TGTGCCAGCAGCTTGGGGACAGGGGGCGAGCAGTACTTC. This sequence joins TRBV7-9 and TRBJ2-7, with TRBD1 matching 11 bases. V lost 3 bases to trimming and J lost 6 bases; unmatched junction nucleotides: 1. The CDR3 consists of 13 residues. Germline values: CDR1 SEHNR, CDR2 FQNEAQ (reference sequence).

The chain joins TRBV28 to TRBJ2-7, with D unclear. Trimming pared 2 bases from V and 2 bases from J, leaving 7 bases between. The CDR3 runs 13 residues. Germline V gene sequence: CDR1 MDHEN, CDR2 SYDVKM. CDR3 amino acids: CASSLGPAYEQYF. DNA for the CDR3: TGTGCCAGCAGTTTAGGGCCAGCCTACGAGCAGTACTTC. Full variable domain (remainder filled in from reference TRBV28 and TRBJ2-7): DVKVTQSSRYLVKRTGEKVFLECVQDMDHENMFWYRQDPGLGLRLIYFSYDVKMKEKGDIPEGYSVSREKKERFSLILESASTNQTSMYLCASSLGPAYEQYFGPGTRLTVT.

The chain carries TRBV7-8 and TRBJ1-4, with 7 bases that match TRBD1. There are 16 residues in the CDR3. The V gene's germline CDR1 is SGHVS and CDR2 FQNEAQ. V trimming: 6 bases; J trimming: 4 bases; junction bases outside the gene matches: 11. The CDR3 DNA is TGTGCCAGCAGTTTGACCGGGACAGTACGTAATGAAAAACTGTTTTTT. This encodes CASSLTGTVRNEKLFF. The complete variable domain, with remaining parts taken from reference TRBV7-8 and TRBJ1-4, reads GAGVSQSPRYKVAKRGQDVALRCDPISGHVSLFWYQQALGQGPEFLTYFQNEAQLDKSGLPSDRFFAERPEGSVSTLKIQRTQQEDSAVYLCASSLTGTVRNEKLFFGSGTQLSVL.

In nucleotides, the CDR3 is TGTGCCAGCAAATCAGGGGGGAGACGCTACGAGCAGTACTTC. It translates to CASKSGGRRYEQYF. The J gene is TRBJ2-7, the V gene TRBV6-5; D perhaps matches TRBD1 (7 bases). The germline V gene encodes CDR1 MNHEY and CDR2 SVGAGI. This CDR3 has 14 amino acids. Trimming left V 7 bases short and J 3 bases short, with 16 bases between.

The chain combines TRBV7-9 with TRBJ2-7; 10 positions match TRBD1. The V gene end was trimmed by 4 bases and the J gene end by 5 bases; junction bases not matched to a gene: 5. This CDR3 has 14 residues. Germline V gene data show CDR1 as SEHNR and CDR2 as FQNEAQ (reference sequence). CDR3: CASSSDRGPHEQYF. The CDR3, as DNA: TGTGCCAGCAGCTCAGACAGGGGGCCCCACGAGCAGTACTTC. Supplemented by reference TRBV7-9 and TRBJ2-7, the full variable domain reads DTGVSQNPRHKITKRGQNVTFRCDPISEHNRLYWYRQTLGQGPEFLTYFQNEAQLEKSRLLSDRFSAERPKGSFSTLEIQRTEQGDSAMYLCASSSDRGPHEQYFGPGTRLTVT.

The chain carries TRBV27 and TRBJ2-7; 9 nucleotides line up with TRBD1. Germline CDR1 and CDR2: MNHEY and SMNVEV (reference sequence). V shed 5 bases, J shed 3 bases, and the junction held 8 bases outside the gene matches. This CDR3 comprises 15 residues. The CDR3 DNA reads as TGTGCCAGCAGTCCAACCGGGACAGGGTACTACGAGCAGTACTTC. Translated, it gives CASSPTGTGYYEQYF.

V gene TRBV9 combines with J gene TRBJ2-7; 10 bases line up with TRBD2. Germline CDR1 SGDLS, CDR2 YYNGEE. Trimming removed 4 bases from V and 5 bases from J; junction bases left unmatched: 12. The CDR3 is 16 residues long. CDR3 in amino acids: CASSPNIGLAGDEQYF. The CDR3 DNA reads TGTGCCAGCAGCCCCAACATCGGGCTAGCGGGAGACGAGCAGTACTTC.

This rearrangement joins TRBV28 to TRBJ2-3; D is ambiguous. With 4 bases removed from V and 3 bases from J, the gap between germline ends came to 14 bases. This CDR3 has 15 residues. Germline CDR1 MDHEN, CDR2 SYDVKM. Written as DNA, the CDR3 is TGTGCCAGCAGTTCACACAGCCTATCAACAGATACGCAGTATTTT. This gives the protein CASSSHSLSTDTQYF.

V usage is TRBV5-4 and J usage is TRBJ1-2; TRBD1 matches 12 bases. Germline values: CDR1 SGHNT, CDR2 YYREEE (reference sequence). The CDR3 covers 15 residues. Unmatched junction bases numbered 14, after V lost 9 bases and J lost 8 bases. The chain's CDR3 is CATNNPGQGASGYTF. CDR3 coding DNA: TGTGCCACCAATAATCCGGGACAGGGGGCGTCCGGCTACACCTTC. Together with reference TRBV5-4 and TRBJ1-2, the CDR3 gives the full variable domain: ETGVTQSPTHLIKTRGQQVTLRCSSQSGHNTVSWYQQALGQGPQFIFQYYREEENGRGNFPPRFSGLQFPNYSSELNVNALELDDSALYLCATNNPGQGASGYTFGSGTRLTVV.

This sequence joins TRBV4-1 and TRBJ2-7, with TRBD1 matching 7 bases. The CDR3 is made up of 17 amino acids. Germline assignment: CDR1 MGHRA and CDR2 YSYEKL. The junction had 13 bases not matched to a gene; V was cut back by 0 bases and J by 5 bases. As DNA, the CDR3 is TGCGCCAGCAGCCAAGAAGGTTGGAACAGGGGATTCCACGAGCAGTACTTC. Translation gives CASSQEGWNRGFHEQYF.

The CDR3 protein is CASSMSSGRFFTNNEQFF. The CDR3 region has the DNA TGTGCCAGTAGTATGTCTAGCGGGAGGTTTTTTACAAACAATGAGCAGTTCTTC. The chain recombines TRBV19 with TRBJ2-1; 11 bases are shared with TRBD2. Germline CDR1 LNHDA, CDR2 SQIVND (reference sequence). The CDR3 extends over 18 amino acids. Trimming at V came to 3 bases and at J to 5 bases, leaving 12 bases not matched to a gene.

CDR3 loop: CASSGGREQFF. CDR3 DNA sequence: TGTGCCAGCAGTGGAGGGAGGGAGCAGTTCTTC. The V and J genes are TRBV6-4 and TRBJ2-1; D might be TRBD2 (6 bases). The CDR3 extends over 11 amino acids. V shed 4 bases and J shed 10 bases, with 8 bases lying between them. The germline CDR1 and CDR2 sequences are MRHNA and SNTAGT.

The chain is built from TRBV7-8 and TRBJ2-3; 7 bases are a match to TRBD2. The CDR3 consists of 16 residues. The trim removed 6 bases at V and 3 bases at J, leaving 12 bases unmatched. CDR1 is SGHVS, CDR2 FQNEAQ, per germline. The CDR3 region is CASSSRKRESTDTQYF. The CDR3 nucleotides are TGTGCCAGCAGTTCAAGGAAGCGGGAAAGTACAGATACGCAGTATTTT.

Here the CDR3 DNA reads TGTGCCAGCAGCCACACTTTCTCGGGACAGGGACAATACAATGAGCAGTTCTTC. Translating it yields CASSHTFSGQGQYNEQFF. J is TRBJ2-1 and V is TRBV7-9; 9 bases match TRBD1. V shed 5 bases, J shed 4 bases, and the junction held 15 bases outside the gene matches. Germline CDR1 reads SEHNR; CDR2 reads FQNEAQ (reference sequence). The CDR3 contains 18 residues.

The rearrangement links TRBV27 to TRBJ2-7, with D possibly being TRBD2 (5 bases). V lost 5 bases and J 2 bases, leaving 10 bases between the germline ends. The CDR3 sequence is 13 residues long. Germline V CDR1 and CDR2: MNHEY, SMNVEV (reference sequence). The CDR3 reads CASSRGSAYEQYF. Written as DNA, the CDR3 is TGTGCCAGCAGTCGGGGTTCTGCCTACGAGCAGTACTTC.